This T cell receptor beta chain was observed in a study of T cells in Graves' hyperthyroidism and ophthalmopathy. Study-wide results and limits: The model identified upcoming ophthalmopathy a median approximately six months ahead of onset. Researchers found most expanded thyroid clonotypes above 0.001 in blood as well.

With regard to this clonotype: The antigen remains undetermined.

Researchers took RNA transcripts and amplified the TCR beta CDR3 regions from them. First-round RT-PCR targeting the TCR CDR3 was performed with the HTBI primer set. Via MiXCR, TCRdb re-called the multiplex PCR reads, giving one row per CDR3 protein. The profile shows hundreds of thousands of distinct CDR3 sequences, roughly 15% of them singletons. The specimen was blood. This TCR came from a woman aged 40-49 years with Graves' ophthalmopathy.

The CDR3 is CAISESRGESSYNEQFF. CDR3 DNA: TGTGCCATCAGTGAGTCTCGCGGGGAGAGCTCCTACAATGAGCAGTTCTTC. This rearrangement joins TRBV10-3 to TRBJ2-1, with a possible D match to TRBD2 (6 bases). This CDR3 is built from 17 residues. CDR1 is ENHRY and CDR2 is SYGVKD in the germline V gene. With 0 bases removed from V and 0 bases from J, the gap between germline ends came to 12 bases.